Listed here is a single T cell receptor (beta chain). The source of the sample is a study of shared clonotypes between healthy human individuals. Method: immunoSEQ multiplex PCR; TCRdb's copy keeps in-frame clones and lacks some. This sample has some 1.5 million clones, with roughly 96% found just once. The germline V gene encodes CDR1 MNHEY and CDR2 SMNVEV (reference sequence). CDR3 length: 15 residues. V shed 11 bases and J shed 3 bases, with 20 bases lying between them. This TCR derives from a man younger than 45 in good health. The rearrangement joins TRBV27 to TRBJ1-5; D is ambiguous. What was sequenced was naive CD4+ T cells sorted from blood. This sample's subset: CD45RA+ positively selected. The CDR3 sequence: CAPSLVEGHNQPQHF. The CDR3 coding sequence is TGTGCCCCGAGTCTGGTAGAGGGCCACAATCAGCCCCAGCATTTT.